This T cell receptor beta chain was identified in a study of T cell repertoires in cytomegalovirus infection. Study at large: CMV infection together with matching HLA type was indicated by public TCR beta signatures. Broader study findings: Cumulated frequencies of public TCR beta families served to identify carriers of CMV plus the relevant HLA. In two of eight donors, the top clonotype was HLA-C-restricted CMV-specific.

Notes on this clonotype: Its target is unknown.

TCRdb passed the reads through MiXCR, listing each CDR3 protein once. The table records approximately 500,000 distinct CDR3 sequences, more than 15% of them present only once. This CDR3 has 12 residues. Germline V gene data show CDR1 as SQVTM and CDR2 as ANQGSEA. V lost 7 bases to trimming and J lost 6 bases; unmatched junction nucleotides: 4. The gene calls are TRBV29-1 and TRBJ2-2; 8 bases align to TRBD1. The sequenced sample was CD8+ T cells from PBMCs. The clonotype originates from a human donor in good health (CMV status not recorded). Some clones in this sample may be carry-over from other donors' samples. In DNA, the CDR3 is TGCAGCGGGACAGGGACGTCCGGGGAGCTGTTTTTT. This codes for CSGTGTSGELFF.